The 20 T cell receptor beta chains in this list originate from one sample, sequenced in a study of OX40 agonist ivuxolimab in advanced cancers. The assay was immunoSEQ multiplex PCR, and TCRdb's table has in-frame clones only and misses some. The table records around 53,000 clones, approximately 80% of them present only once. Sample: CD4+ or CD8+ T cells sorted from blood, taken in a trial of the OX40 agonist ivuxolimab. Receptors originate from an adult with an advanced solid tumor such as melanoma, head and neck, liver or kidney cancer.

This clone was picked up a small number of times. This chain's CDR3 is CASSPQGETEAFF. The DNA of the CDR3 is TGTGCCAGCAGCCCACAGGGAGAGACTGAAGCTTTCTTT. V is TRBV4-2 and J is TRBJ1-1, with a weak D call TRBD1 (6 bases). The V end lost 4 bases, the J end lost 5 bases, and 11 bases lay between the germline ends. Germline CDR1 LGHNA, CDR2 YNFKEQ. The CDR3 extends over 13 amino acids.

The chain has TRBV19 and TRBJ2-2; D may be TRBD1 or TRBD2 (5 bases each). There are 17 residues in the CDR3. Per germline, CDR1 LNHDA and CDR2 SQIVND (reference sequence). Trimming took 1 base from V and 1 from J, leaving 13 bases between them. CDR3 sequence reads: CASSIGVGALNTGELFF. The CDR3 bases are TGTGCCAGTAGTATAGGGGTCGGGGCGTTGAACACCGGGGAGCTGTTTTTT.

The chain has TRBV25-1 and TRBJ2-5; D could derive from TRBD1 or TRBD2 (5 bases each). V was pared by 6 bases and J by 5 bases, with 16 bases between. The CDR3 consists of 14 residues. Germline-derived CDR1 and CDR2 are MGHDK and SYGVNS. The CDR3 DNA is TGTGCCAGCAGCCCGGGACGGCCGGCCGAGACCCAGTACTTC. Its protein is CASSPGRPAETQYF.

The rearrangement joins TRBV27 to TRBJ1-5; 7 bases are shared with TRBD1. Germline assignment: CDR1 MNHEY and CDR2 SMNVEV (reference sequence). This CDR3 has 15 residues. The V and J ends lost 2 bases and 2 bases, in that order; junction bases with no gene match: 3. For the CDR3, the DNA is TGTGCCAGCAGTTTAGACACAGGGGGCAATCAGCCCCAGCATTTT. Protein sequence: CASSLDTGGNQPQHF.

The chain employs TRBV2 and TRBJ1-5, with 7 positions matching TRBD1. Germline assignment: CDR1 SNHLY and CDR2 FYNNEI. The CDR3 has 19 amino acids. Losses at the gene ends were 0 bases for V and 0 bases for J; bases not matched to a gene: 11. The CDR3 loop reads CASSEALVRGAYSNQPQHF. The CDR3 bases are TGTGCCAGCAGTGAAGCGCTTGTCAGGGGGGCGTATAGCAATCAGCCCCAGCATTTT.

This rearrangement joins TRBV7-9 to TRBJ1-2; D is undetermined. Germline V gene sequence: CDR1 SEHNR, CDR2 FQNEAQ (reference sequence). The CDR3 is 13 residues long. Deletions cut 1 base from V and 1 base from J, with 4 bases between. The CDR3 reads CASSLEGNYGYTF. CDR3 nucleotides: TGTGCCAGCAGCTTAGAGGGTAACTATGGCTACACCTTC.

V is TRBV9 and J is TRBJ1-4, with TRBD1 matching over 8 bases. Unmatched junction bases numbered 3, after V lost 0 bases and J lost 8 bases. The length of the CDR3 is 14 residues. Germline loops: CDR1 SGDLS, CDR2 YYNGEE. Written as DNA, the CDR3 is TGTGCCAGCAGCGTAGGACAGGGGAGGGAAAAACTGTTTTTT. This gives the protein CASSVGQGREKLFF.

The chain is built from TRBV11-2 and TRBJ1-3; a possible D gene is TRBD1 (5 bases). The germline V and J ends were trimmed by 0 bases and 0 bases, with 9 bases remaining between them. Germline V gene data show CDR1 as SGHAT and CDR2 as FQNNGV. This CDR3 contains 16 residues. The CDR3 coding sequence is TGTGCCAGCAGCTTAGACCTGGACAACTCTGGAAACACCATATATTTT. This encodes CASSLDLDNSGNTIYF.

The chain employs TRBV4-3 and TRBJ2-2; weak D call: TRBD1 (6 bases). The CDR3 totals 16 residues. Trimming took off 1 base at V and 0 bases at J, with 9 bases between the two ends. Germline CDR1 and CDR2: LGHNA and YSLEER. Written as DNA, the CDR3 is TGCGCCAGCAGCCAAGCAGGGGCAGCGAACACCGGGGAGCTGTTTTTT. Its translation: CASSQAGAANTGELFF.

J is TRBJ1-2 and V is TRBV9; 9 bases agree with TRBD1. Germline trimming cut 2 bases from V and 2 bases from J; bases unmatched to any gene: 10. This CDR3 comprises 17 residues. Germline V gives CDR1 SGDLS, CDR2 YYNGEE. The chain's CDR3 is CASSVRQGEVGNYGYTF. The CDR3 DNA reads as TGTGCCAGCAGCGTCAGACAGGGGGAAGTAGGAAACTATGGCTACACCTTC.

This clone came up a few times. CDR3 sequence: CASSMTSGEGETQYF. CDR3 nucleotides: TGCGCCAGCAGCATGACTAGCGGAGAGGGGGAGACCCAGTACTTC. The V and J genes are TRBV5-1 and TRBJ2-5; TRBD2 aligns across 9 bases. Germline V gene data show CDR1 as SGHRS and CDR2 as YFSETQ. The CDR3 runs 15 residues. The J segment lost 5 bases and the V segment lost 4 bases, leaving 9 bases of the junction unmatched. Combining the CDR3 with reference TRBV5-1 and TRBJ2-5 gives the whole variable domain KAGVTQTPRYLIKTRGQQVTLSCSPISGHRSVSWYQQTPGQGLQFLFEYFSETQRNKGNFPGRFSGRQFSNSRSEMNVSTLELGDSALYLCASSMTSGEGETQYFGPGTRLLVL.

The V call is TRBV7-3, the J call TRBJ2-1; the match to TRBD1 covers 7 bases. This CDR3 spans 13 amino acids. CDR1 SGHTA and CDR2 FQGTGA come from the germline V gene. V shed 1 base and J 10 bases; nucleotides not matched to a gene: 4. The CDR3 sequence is CASSLRGTDEQFF. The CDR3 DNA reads TGTGCCAGCAGCTTAAGGGGGACAGACGAGCAGTTCTTC.

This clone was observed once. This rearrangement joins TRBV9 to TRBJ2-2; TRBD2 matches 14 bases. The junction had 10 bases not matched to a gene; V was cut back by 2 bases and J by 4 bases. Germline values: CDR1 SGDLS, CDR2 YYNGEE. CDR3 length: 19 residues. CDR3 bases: TGTGCCAGCAGCGTCTCCGGGACTAGCGGGAGAGGGGGCACCGGGGAGCTGTTTTTT. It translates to CASSVSGTSGRGGTGELFF.

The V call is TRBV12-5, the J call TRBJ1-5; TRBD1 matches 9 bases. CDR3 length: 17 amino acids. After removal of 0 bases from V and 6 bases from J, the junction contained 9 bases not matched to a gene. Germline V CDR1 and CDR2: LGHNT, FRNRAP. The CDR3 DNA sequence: TGTGCTAGTGGTTTGGTATTTTGGACAGGGGTGTCTCAGCCCCAGCATTTT. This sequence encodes CASGLVFWTGVSQPQHF.

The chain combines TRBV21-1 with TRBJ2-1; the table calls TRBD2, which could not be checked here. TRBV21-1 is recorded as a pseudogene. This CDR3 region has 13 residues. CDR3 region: CASSKATNDEQFF. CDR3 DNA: TGTGCCAGCAGCAAAGCTACTAACGATGAGCAGTTCTTC.

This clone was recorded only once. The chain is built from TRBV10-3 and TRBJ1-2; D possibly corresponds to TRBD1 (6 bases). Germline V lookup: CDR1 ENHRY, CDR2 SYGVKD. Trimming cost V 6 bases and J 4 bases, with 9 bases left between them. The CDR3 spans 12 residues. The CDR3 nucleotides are TGTGCCATCAGAGGGGACATCTATGGCTACACCTTC. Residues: CAIRGDIYGYTF.

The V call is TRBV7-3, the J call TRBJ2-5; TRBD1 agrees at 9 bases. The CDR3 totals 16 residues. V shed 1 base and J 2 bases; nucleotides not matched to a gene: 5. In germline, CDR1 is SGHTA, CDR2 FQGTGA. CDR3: CASSLSWGQGQETQYF. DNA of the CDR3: TGTGCCAGCAGCTTAAGTTGGGGACAGGGACAAGAGACCCAGTACTTC.

The CDR3 DNA is TGTGCCAGCAGCTTTACAGGGGAAGGCTACACCTTC. This encodes CASSFTGEGYTF. The chain couples TRBV7-2 to TRBJ1-2; 7 bases line up with TRBD1. CDR1 is SGHTA and CDR2 is FQGNSA in the germline V gene. V shed 3 bases, J shed 8 bases, and the junction held 3 bases outside the gene matches. The CDR3 extends over 12 amino acids.

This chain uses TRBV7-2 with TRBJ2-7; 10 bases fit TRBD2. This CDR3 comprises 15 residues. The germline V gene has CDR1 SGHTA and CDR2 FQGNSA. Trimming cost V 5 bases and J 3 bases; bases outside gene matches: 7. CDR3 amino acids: CASSPRTSGHYEQYF. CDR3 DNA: TGTGCCAGCAGCCCCAGGACTAGCGGACACTACGAGCAGTACTTC.

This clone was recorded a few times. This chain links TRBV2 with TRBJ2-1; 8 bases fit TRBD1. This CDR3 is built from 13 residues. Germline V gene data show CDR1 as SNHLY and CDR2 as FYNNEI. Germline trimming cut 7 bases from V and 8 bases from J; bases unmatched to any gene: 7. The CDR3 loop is CASKGDRSDEQFF. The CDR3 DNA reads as TGTGCCAGCAAGGGGGACAGGTCCGATGAGCAGTTCTTC.